One and the same sample provided the 27 T cell receptor beta chains below, sequenced in a study of cytomegalovirus exposure and HLA in healthy donors. PCR employed 60 Vbeta and 13 Jbeta primers. Profiled with immunoSEQ multiplex PCR; TCRdb holds only in-frame clones, not every one. The sample records about 130,000 clones, around 78% being singletons. Sample: PBMCs. The source is a man aged 18 to 29 in good health and CMV-seropositive.

This clone was counted between two and nine times. The V gene is TRBV19, the J gene TRBJ2-7; 9 bases align to TRBD1. V gave up 5 bases and J gave up 2 bases; unmatched junction bases: 7. The CDR3 has 15 amino acids. Looked up from germline, CDR1 is LNHDA and CDR2 is SQIVND (reference sequence). The CDR3 spells CASSLPGTGTYEQYF. CDR3 DNA: TGTGCCAGTAGTTTACCCGGGACAGGGACCTACGAGCAGTACTTC.

The rearrangement joins TRBV5-4 to TRBJ2-3; 8 bases align to TRBD1. The germline V gene encodes CDR1 SGHNT and CDR2 YYREEE (reference sequence). The CDR3 runs 13 residues. V lost 5 bases and J lost 4; bases outside the gene matches: 3. The CDR3 coding sequence is TGTGCCAGCAGGGACAGGGTGGCAGATACGCAGTATTTT. Encoded protein: CASRDRVADTQYF.

The table lists this clone with a count of one. This chain uses TRBV14 with TRBJ2-2; 11 nucleotides line up with TRBD2. The junction had 3 bases not matched to a gene; V was cut back by 6 bases and J by 6 bases. Germline V gene sequence: CDR1 SGHDN, CDR2 FVKESK. There are 14 residues in the CDR3. The CDR3 coding sequence is TGTGCCAGCAGACTAGCGGGGGTGGCCGGGGAGCTGTTTTTT. As protein: CASRLAGVAGELFF.

V and J are TRBV19 and TRBJ1-2; 7 positions match TRBD1. V was pared by 5 bases and J by 3 bases, with 6 bases of the junction left unmatched. Germline CDR1 LNHDA, CDR2 SQIVND (reference sequence). The CDR3 runs 14 residues. In DNA form, the CDR3 reads TGTGCCAGTAGTTACAGGGGTGACTACTATGGCTACACCTTC. Translating it yields CASSYRGDYYGYTF.

The chain uses TRBV19 and TRBJ2-4, with 10 bases that match TRBD1. The germline V gene encodes CDR1 LNHDA and CDR2 SQIVND (reference sequence). The V and J ends lost 5 bases and 10 bases, in that order; junction bases with no gene match: 8. This CDR3 is 14 amino acids long. The CDR3 protein is CASSPTGGHSIQYF. The CDR3 coding sequence is TGTGCCAGTAGTCCGACAGGGGGCCATTCGATTCAGTACTTC.

This clone was counted a few times. The rearrangement joins TRBV19 to TRBJ2-2, with TRBD1 identical over 12 bases. The CDR3 extends over 16 amino acids. Germline-derived CDR1 and CDR2 are LNHDA and SQIVND (reference sequence). Trimming removed 3 bases from V and 5 bases from J; junction bases left unmatched: 4. Here the CDR3 DNA reads TGTGCCAGTAGTATGGGACAGGGGGCTGGTACCGGGGAGCTGTTTTTT. Its translation: CASSMGQGAGTGELFF.

The chain joins TRBV7-9 to TRBJ1-1, with 8 bases that match TRBD1. The CDR3 covers 14 residues. The V segment lost 4 bases and the J segment 5 bases; nucleotides outside the gene matches: 6. CDR1 is SEHNR and CDR2 is FQNEAQ in the germline V gene (reference sequence). The CDR3 DNA sequence: TGTGCCAGCAGCTCAGGGGGCAGATGGACTGAAGCTTTCTTT. Protein product: CASSSGGRWTEAFF.

The chain links TRBV25-1 to TRBJ1-1; TRBD1 matches 7 bases. The junction had 5 bases not matched to a gene; V was cut back by 6 bases and J by 1 base. This CDR3 has 14 amino acids. Germline V lookup: CDR1 MGHDK, CDR2 SYGVNS. CDR3 sequence (DNA): TGTGCCAGCAGACCGACAGGGACGAACACTGAAGCTTTCTTT. It specifies CASRPTGTNTEAFF.

This sequence joins TRBV2 and TRBJ2-3; D is unclear. CDR3 size: 13 residues. The germline CDR1 and CDR2 sequences are SNHLY and FYNNEI. Trimming shortened V by 8 bases and J by 2 bases, and 11 bases separated the two germline ends. CDR3 residues: CASPLVPTDTQYF. The CDR3 region has the DNA TGTGCCAGCCCCCTCGTCCCCACAGATACGCAGTATTTT.

This chain connects TRBV30 to TRBJ1-2; D ambiguous. Germline-derived CDR1 and CDR2 are GTSNPN and SVGIG (reference sequence). This CDR3 region has 14 residues. The germline V and J ends were trimmed by 0 bases and 7 bases, with 15 bases remaining between them. CDR3 region: CAWSVSPESGGYTF. CDR3 bases: TGTGCCTGGAGTGTCTCCCCGGAGTCGGGTGGCTACACCTTC.

In its sample, this clone was seen once. The rearrangement links TRBV7-6 to TRBJ1-3; D is unclear. This CDR3 has 14 amino acids. Per the germline V gene, CDR1 is SGHVS and CDR2 is FNYEAQ. Trimming cost V 5 bases and J 0 bases, with 8 bases left between them. The CDR3 DNA reads TGTGCCAGCAGCAAAGACAACTCTGGAAACACCATATATTTT. This sequence encodes CASSKDNSGNTIYF.

The rearrangement uses TRBV28 and TRBJ2-2, with D perhaps TRBD1 (6 bases). CDR3 length: 15 amino acids. Trimming left V 6 bases short and J 6 bases short, with 17 bases between. Germline assignment: CDR1 MDHEN and CDR2 SYDVKM. The CDR3 DNA reads as TGTGCCAGCAGCATCTCGGACAGCGACCCCGGGGAGCTGTTTTTT. This codes for CASSISDSDPGELFF. The variable domain in full, with the rest retrieved from reference TRBV28 and TRBJ2-2, is DVKVTQSSRYLVKRTGEKVFLECVQDMDHENMFWYRQDPGLGLRLIYFSYDVKMKEKGDIPEGYSVSREKKERFSLILESASTNQTSMYLCASSISDSDPGELFFGEGSRLTVL.

The J gene is TRBJ1-2, the V gene TRBV30; the D gene is possibly TRBD1 (5 bases). CDR1 and CDR2 from the germline V gene are GTSNPN and SVGIG (reference sequence). Deletions cut 0 bases from V and 5 bases from J, with 16 bases between. The CDR3 is 15 amino acids. CDR3 bases: TGTGCCTGGAGTGTCTCCTCGGGGGTTCAGTATGGCTACACCTTC. The encoded protein is CAWSVSSGVQYGYTF.

V and J are TRBV19 and TRBJ1-2; 7 positions match TRBD1. Trimming at V came to 8 bases and at J to 5 bases, leaving 8 bases not matched to a gene. The CDR3 has 13 amino acids. CDR1 and CDR2 from the germline V gene are LNHDA and SQIVND (reference sequence). The DNA of the CDR3 is TGTGCCAGTGCTCGGGACAGTGGATATGGCTACACCTTC. This encodes CASARDSGYGYTF. Complete variable domain (other parts from reference TRBV19 and TRBJ1-2): DGGITQSPKYLFRKEGQNVTLSCEQNLNHDAMYWYRQDPGQGLRLIYYSQIVNDFQKGDIAEGYSVSREKKESFPLTVTSAQKNPTAFYLCASARDSGYGYTFGSGTRLTVV.

The chain links TRBV20-1 to TRBJ2-7; D remains ambiguous. CDR3 length: 10 residues. CDR1 and CDR2 (germline): DFQATT, SNEGSKA (reference sequence). With 8 bases removed from V and 3 bases from J, the gap between germline ends came to 8 bases. The CDR3 protein is CSLSGYEQYF. The CDR3 region has the DNA TGCAGTCTCTCGGGCTACGAGCAGTACTTC.

V and J are TRBV5-4 and TRBJ2-1; TRBD2 matches at 12 bases. Germline V lookup: CDR1 SGHNT, CDR2 YYREEE (reference sequence). Trimming cost V 3 bases and J 5 bases; bases outside gene matches: 3. The CDR3 spans 15 residues. The CDR3: CASSWASGGDNEQFF. The CDR3 DNA is TGTGCCAGCAGCTGGGCTAGCGGGGGGGACAATGAGCAGTTCTTC.

Regarding this clone: Other DNA sequences in this specimen translate into the identical CDR3. This sequence joins TRBV9 and TRBJ2-5, with D hard to call. Germline loops: CDR1 SGDLS, CDR2 YYNGEE. With 0 bases removed from V and 2 bases from J, the gap between germline ends came to 5 bases. The CDR3 spans 13 residues. This chain's CDR3 is CASSVGQQETQYF. As DNA, the CDR3 is TGTGCCAGCAGCGTAGGGCAGCAAGAGACCCAGTACTTC. The full variable domain, rest sourced from reference TRBV9 and TRBJ2-5, is DSGVTQTPKHLITATGQRVTLRCSPRSGDLSVYWYQQSLDQGLQFLIQYYNGEERAKGNILERFSAQQFPDLHSELNLSSLELGDSALYFCASSVGQQETQYFGPGTRLLVL.

The chain couples TRBV5-1 to TRBJ1-1; 7 bases line up with TRBD1. The V gene end was trimmed by 4 bases and the J gene end by 3 bases; junction bases not matched to a gene: 15. This CDR3 is 17 amino acids long. The germline CDR1 and CDR2 sequences are SGHRS and YFSETQ. CDR3 coding DNA: TGCGCCAGCAGCAGACAGCCCCCGACAGGGTACGACACTGAAGCTTTCTTT. It encodes CASSRQPPTGYDTEAFF. Supplemented by reference TRBV5-1 and TRBJ1-1, the full variable domain reads KAGVTQTPRYLIKTRGQQVTLSCSPISGHRSVSWYQQTPGQGLQFLFEYFSETQRNKGNFPGRFSGRQFSNSRSEMNVSTLELGDSALYLCASSRQPPTGYDTEAFFGQGTRLTVV.

This chain connects TRBV5-6 to TRBJ2-3; 13 positions match TRBD2. J gave up 4 bases and V 4 bases, and 6 bases lay outside the gene matches. The CDR3 runs to 16 residues. Germline assignment: CDR1 SGHDT and CDR2 YYEEEE. The CDR3 DNA reads as TGTGCCAGCAGCCGGACGGGACTAGCGGGGCCAGATACGCAGTATTTT. This translates into CASSRTGLAGPDTQYF.

V is TRBV6-5 and J is TRBJ2-7; TRBD2 matches 11 bases. The CDR3 has 16 amino acids. V shed 4 bases, J shed 0 bases, and the junction held 5 bases outside the gene matches. The germline gives CDR1 MNHEY, CDR2 SVGAGI. CDR3 DNA: TGTGCCAGCAGTTTTCGACTAGCGGGGAGCTCCTACGAGCAGTACTTC. Encoded protein: CASSFRLAGSSYEQYF.

The CDR3 nucleotides are TGTGCCAGCAGCTTAGCCGATCTCACAGGGGCGCACACTGAAGCTTTCTTT. This codes for CASSLADLTGAHTEAFF. The chain uses TRBV7-6 and TRBJ1-1; 7 nucleotides align to TRBD1. Per germline, CDR1 SGHVS and CDR2 FNYEAQ. There are 17 residues in the CDR3. Germline trimming cut 0 bases from V and 3 bases from J; bases unmatched to any gene: 10. The variable domain in full, completed from reference TRBV7-6 and TRBJ1-1, reads GAGVSQSPRYKVTKRGQDVALRCDPISGHVSLYWYRQALGQGPEFLTYFNYEAQQDKSGLPNDRFSAERPEGSISTLTIQRTEQRDSAMYRCASSLADLTGAHTEAFFGQGTRLTVV.

The chain links TRBV6-5 to TRBJ2-7; D not resolved. The germline V gene encodes CDR1 MNHEY and CDR2 SVGAGI. CDR3 length: 12 amino acids. V was pared by 4 bases and J by 2 bases, with 6 bases between. The CDR3 loop is CASSSPTYEQYF. The CDR3 DNA follows: TGTGCCAGCAGTTCCCCCACCTACGAGCAGTACTTC.

This clone was picked up one time. CDR3 sequence: CSVESPLTRSGEAFF. The CDR3 nucleotides read TGCAGCGTTGAATCCCCTTTGACGCGTTCGGGTGAAGCTTTCTTT. The chain has TRBV29-1 and TRBJ1-1, with unresolved D. This CDR3 has 15 residues. CDR1 and CDR2 (germline): SQVTM, ANQGSEA. The V and J ends lost 2 bases and 7 bases respectively, with 20 bases between them.

The chain carries TRBV4-1 and TRBJ2-7; 12 bases map to TRBD2. V gave up 1 base and J gave up 0 bases; unmatched junction bases: 7. Germline assignment: CDR1 MGHRA and CDR2 YSYEKL. The CDR3 has 18 amino acids. For the CDR3, the DNA is TGCGCCAGCAGCCAAGCCGGGGGACTAGCGGGCGGCTCCTACGAGCAGTACTTC. It yields the protein CASSQAGGLAGGSYEQYF.

This clone has more than one count but fewer than ten. The chain joins TRBV6-5 to TRBJ1-5; TRBD1 is a possible D gene (5 bases). The germline gives CDR1 MNHEY, CDR2 SVGAGI. The V end lost 5 bases, the J end lost 0 bases, and 11 bases lay between the germline ends. The CDR3 extends over 15 amino acids. CDR3 sequence: CASSITGNSNQPQHF. The CDR3 coding sequence is TGTGCCAGCAGTATTACAGGTAATAGCAATCAGCCCCAGCATTTT.

The chain couples TRBV18 to TRBJ2-1; 9 bases fit TRBD1. The V gene's germline CDR1 is KGHSH and CDR2 LQKENI. With V trimmed by 4 bases and J by 5 bases, 12 bases remained unmatched. This CDR3 is built from 17 residues. CDR3 sequence: CASSRTQGANRDNEQFF. The CDR3 DNA sequence: TGTGCCAGCTCACGGACACAGGGGGCAAACCGTGACAATGAGCAGTTCTTC.

The chain recombines TRBV25-1 with TRBJ1-1; possibly TRBD1 for D (5 bases). The CDR3 loop spans 15 amino acids. In germline, CDR1 is MGHDK, CDR2 SYGVNS. V shed 6 bases and J shed 0 bases, with 14 bases lying between them. The CDR3 is CASRDETDMNTEAFF. The CDR3 DNA reads TGTGCCAGCAGAGACGAGACAGATATGAACACTGAAGCTTTCTTT.